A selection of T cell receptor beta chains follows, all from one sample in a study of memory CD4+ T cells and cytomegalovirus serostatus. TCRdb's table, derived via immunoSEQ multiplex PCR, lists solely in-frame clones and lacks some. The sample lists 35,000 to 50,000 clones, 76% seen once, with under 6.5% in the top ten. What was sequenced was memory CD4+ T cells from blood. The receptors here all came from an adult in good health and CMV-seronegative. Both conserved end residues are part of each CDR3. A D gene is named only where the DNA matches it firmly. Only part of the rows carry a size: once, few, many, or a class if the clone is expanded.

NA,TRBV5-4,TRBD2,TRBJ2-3,CASSSRLAVTADTQYF,TGTGCCAGCAGCTCCCGACTAGCGGTTACCGCAGATACGCAGTATTTT
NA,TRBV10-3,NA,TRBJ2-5,CAISGVSGGETQYF,TGTGCCATCAGTGGTGTATCTGGGGGGGAGACCCAGTACTTC
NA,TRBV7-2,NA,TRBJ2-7,CASSSLPQFEQYF,TGTGCCAGCAGCTCACTCCCACAGTTCGAGCAGTACTTC
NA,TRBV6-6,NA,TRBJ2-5,CASSPGQGSETQYF,TGTGCCAGCAGTCCAGGGCAAGGGTCAGAGACCCAGTACTTC
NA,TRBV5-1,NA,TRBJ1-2,CASSLQGREGYTF,TGCGCCAGCAGCTTACAGGGAAGGGAGGGCTACACCTTC
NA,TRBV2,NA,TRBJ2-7,CASASPPYEQYF,TGTGCCAGCGCGAGTCCGCCCTACGAGCAGTACTTC
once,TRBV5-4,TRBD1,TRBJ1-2,CASSERQGSYGYTF,TGTGCCAGCAGCGAGAGACAGGGGTCCTATGGCTACACCTTC
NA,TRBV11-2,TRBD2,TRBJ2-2,CASQREPNTGELFF,TGTGCCAGCCAGCGGGAGCCGAACACCGGGGAGCTGTTTTTT
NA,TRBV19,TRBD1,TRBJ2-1,CASSSRQGGFNEQFF,TGTGCCAGTAGTAGTCGACAGGGGGGGTTCAATGAGCAGTTCTTC
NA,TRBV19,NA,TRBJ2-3,CASKPQPSTDTQYF,TGTGCCAGTAAGCCACAGCCCAGCACAGATACGCAGTATTTT
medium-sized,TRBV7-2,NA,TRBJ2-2,CASRGTNTGELFF,TGTGCCAGCAGGGGGACGAACACCGGGGAGCTGTTTTTT
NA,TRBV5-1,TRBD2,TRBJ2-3,CASSLEVAGVPGDTQYF,TGCGCCAGCAGCTTGGAAGTAGCGGGAGTCCCAGGGGATACGCAGTATTTT
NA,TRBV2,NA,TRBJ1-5,CASKYGARQPYIGNQPQHF,TGTGCCAGCAAATATGGAGCGAGACAGCCATATATTGGCAATCAGCCCCAGCATTTT
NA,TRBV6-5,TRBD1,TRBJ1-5,CASGPQPGQSQPQHF,TGTGCCAGCGGACCCCAGCCGGGACAGAGTCAGCCCCAGCATTTT
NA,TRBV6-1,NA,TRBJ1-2,CASRTSNYGYTF,TGTGCCAGCAGAACCTCTAACTATGGCTACACCTTC
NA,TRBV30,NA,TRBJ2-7,CAWSDPHYEQYF,TGTGCCTGGAGCGATCCCCACTACGAGCAGTACTTC
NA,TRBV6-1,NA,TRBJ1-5,CASSEGGPSLPQHF,TGTGCCAGCAGTGAAGGGGGTCCCAGTCTGCCCCAGCATTTT
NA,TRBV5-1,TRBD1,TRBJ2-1,CASSPQTGTGVNNEQFF,TGCGCCAGCAGCCCCCAAACGGGGACAGGGGTCAACAATGAGCAGTTCTTC